This TCR beta chain emerged from a study of regulatory T cells in long-lasting Graves disease. General observations from the study: Limited samples may have lowered accuracy. Repertoires from persistent disease leaned toward TRBV28, TRBJ1-2 and TRBJ2-5.

This clonotype has a handful of counts. Its antigen is unknown. Time point meaning: newly diagnosed GD, antithyroid drugs for less than 3 months. PBMC RNA was the source of the TCR library. Germline CDR1 and CDR2: MNHGY and SVAAGI. The J segment lost 7 bases and the V segment lost 4 bases, leaving 4 bases of the junction unmatched. The length of the CDR3 is 14 residues. Library construction for TCR beta used iRepertoire HTBI primers and Arm-PCR of CDR3 regions. From the multiplex PCR reads, TCRdb called clonotypes with MiXCR, one entry per CDR3 protein. This sample carries under 700,000 distinct CDR3 sequences, around 15% of them seen once, and the ten largest clones take 20% to 30%. This same sample was also part of a study on T cells in Graves' hyperthyroidism and ophthalmopathy. That study adds: Absence of ophthalmopathy progression within 18 months defined stable Graves' hyperthyroidism. The model made its ophthalmopathy prediction, and onset followed a median approximately 6 months later.

The TCR was taken from a woman aged 35-65 years with Graves disease. Here the sequenced sample was peripheral blood mononuclear cells (PBMCs), taken at new diagnosis, from a patient treated with antithyroid drugs. The chain recombines TRBV6-9 with TRBJ1-6; TRBD1 agrees at 7 bases. DNA of the CDR3: TGTGCCAGCAGTTTCCGGGACAGAAATTCACCCCTCCACTTT. Its protein is CASSFRDRNSPLHF.